The 9 T cell receptor beta chains below all came from one sample that was sequenced in a study of blood T cell repertoires in COVID-19. TCRdb keeps only in-frame clones here, not all; method: immunoSEQ multiplex PCR. Here the sample spans roughly 100,000 clones, approximately 82% being singletons. Specimen: peripheral blood. The receptors were gathered from a woman older than 75 with acute or convalescent COVID-19.

The gene calls are TRBV5-1 and TRBJ2-3; TRBD2 matches 14 bases. The CDR3 is 16 residues long. After removal of 0 bases from V and 6 bases from J, the junction contained 3 bases not matched to a gene. Germline CDR1 is SGHRS and CDR2 is YFSETQ. As DNA, the CDR3 is TGCGCCAGCAGCTTGGGGGGACTAGCGGGAGTGGATACGCAGTATTTT. It specifies CASSLGGLAGVDTQYF. Full variable domain (remainder filled in from reference TRBV5-1 and TRBJ2-3): KAGVTQTPRYLIKTRGQQVTLSCSPISGHRSVSWYQQTPGQGLQFLFEYFSETQRNKGNFPGRFSGRQFSNSRSEMNVSTLELGDSALYLCASSLGGLAGVDTQYFGPGTRLTVL.

This chain uses TRBV7-2 with TRBJ1-1; 11 bases match TRBD1. The CDR3 spans 14 residues. The trim removed 6 bases at V and 4 bases at J, leaving 4 bases unmatched. Per the germline V gene, CDR1 is SGHTA and CDR2 is FQGNSA. The CDR3 sequence is CASRAGTGGTEAFF. The CDR3 DNA reads TGTGCCAGCAGGGCCGGGACAGGGGGCACTGAAGCTTTCTTT. Looking up the rest from reference TRBV7-2 and TRBJ1-1 gives the full variable domain: GAGVSQSPSNKVTEKGKDVELRCDPISGHTALYWYRQSLGQGLEFLIYFQGNSAPDKSGLPSDRFSAERTGGSVSTLTIQRTQQEDSAVYLCASRAGTGGTEAFFGQGTRLTVV.

The CDR3 DNA sequence: TGTGCCAGCAGCCCGGGACACTTCTATGGCTACACCTTC. Its protein is CASSPGHFYGYTF. J is TRBJ1-2 and V is TRBV28; D is possibly TRBD1 (6 bases). Germline values: CDR1 MDHEN, CDR2 SYDVKM. This CDR3 has 13 residues. The V and J ends lost 6 bases and 4 bases respectively, with 12 bases between them.

This rearrangement joins TRBV15 to TRBJ1-2; 7 bases are shared with TRBD1. J gave up 3 bases and V 0 bases, and 7 bases lay outside the gene matches. The CDR3 has 16 amino acids. The germline V gene has CDR1 LNHNV and CDR2 YYDKDF (reference sequence). CDR3 DNA: TGTGCCACCAGCAGAGATCGACAGGGAAGTGACTATGGCTACACCTTC. As protein: CATSRDRQGSDYGYTF.

The chain is built from TRBV5-1 and TRBJ2-5; a weak D match, TRBD1 (6 bases). This CDR3 has 15 residues. Germline V lookup: CDR1 SGHRS, CDR2 YFSETQ. The V gene lost 3 bases and the J gene lost 5 bases, with 17 bases spanning the gap. The CDR3 coding sequence is TGCGCCAGCAGCTGGCCAGGGGAAAGGGGGGAGACCCAGTACTTC. Its translation: CASSWPGERGETQYF.

The chain has TRBV28 and TRBJ1-2; a possible D gene is TRBD1 (5 bases). The CDR3 is made up of 14 amino acids. V was clipped by 7 bases and J by 4 bases, with 16 bases between them. CDR1 is MDHEN and CDR2 is SYDVKM in the germline V gene. CDR3 DNA sequence: TGTGCCAGCACCCCGAAGGGGCGTTCCTATGGCTACACCTTC. Translation: CASTPKGRSYGYTF.

This chain joins TRBV5-8 and TRBJ1-1, with D uncertain. CDR3 size: 12 residues. Trimming left V 0 bases short and J 9 bases short, with 9 bases between. CDR1 is SGHTS and CDR2 is YDEGEE in the germline V gene. CDR3 region: CASSLGGVKAFF. DNA for the CDR3: TGTGCCAGCAGCTTGGGCGGGGTTAAAGCTTTCTTT.

The CDR3 reads CATSRVAGGISGANVLTF. In nucleotides, the CDR3 is TGTGCCACCAGCAGAGTCGCAGGGGGGATCTCTGGGGCCAACGTCCTGACTTTC. The rearrangement joins TRBV15 to TRBJ2-6, with D maybe TRBD1 (7 bases). The germline V gene has CDR1 LNHNV and CDR2 YYDKDF (reference sequence). V shed 1 base and J shed 0 bases, with 13 bases lying between them. This CDR3 region has 18 residues.

The chain carries TRBV7-9 and TRBJ1-2, with 8 bases aligning to TRBD1. The CDR3 has 12 amino acids. The V and J ends lost 5 bases and 13 bases, in that order; junction bases with no gene match: 9. Germline CDR1 is SEHNR and CDR2 is FQNEAQ (reference sequence). The CDR3 region is CASSPQQGGPTF. In nucleotides, the CDR3 is TGTGCCAGCAGCCCGCAACAGGGGGGCCCCACCTTC. Drawing the rest from reference TRBV7-9 and TRBJ1-2, the complete variable domain is DTGVSQNPRHKITKRGQNVTFRCDPISEHNRLYWYRQTLGQGPEFLTYFQNEAQLEKSRLLSDRFSAERPKGSFSTLEIQRTEQGDSAMYLCASSPQQGGPTFGSGTRLTVV.